A selection of T cell receptor beta chains follows, all from one sample in a study of blood T cell repertoires in COVID-19. Some clones are missing from TCRdb's copy, which holds only in-frame ones; the method was immunoSEQ multiplex PCR. Of some 83,000 clones in the sample, 80% were seen once. Material: peripheral blood. These receptors all stem from a man in his 60s with active or convalescent COVID-19. Both conserved end residues are part of each CDR3. The order of the fields is D gene, V gene, J gene, clone size, CDR3 DNA, CDR3 protein. D genes are given only for firm matches. Where a row states a size, it is once, few, many or the class of an expanded clone; other rows omit it.

NA	TRBV29-1	TRBJ2-3	NA	TGCAGCGTTGAAGTGCAGGTTGCAGATACGCAGTATTTT	CSVEVQVADTQYF
TRBD1	TRBV19	TRBJ1-1	medium-sized	TGTGCCAGTAGTACCGGGACAGGGGCAACTGAAGCTTTCTTT	CASSTGTGATEAFF
NA	TRBV18	TRBJ1-2	NA	TGTGCCAGCTCGGTGGCGGGAGGTGGCTACACCTTC	CASSVAGGGYTF
NA	TRBV1	TRBJ1-5	NA	TGCACCAGCAGCCATCGGGGGAGCAATCAGCCCCAGCATTTT	CTSSHRGSNQPQHF
TRBD1	TRBV6-2/TRBV6-3	TRBJ1-1	NA	TGTGCCAGCAGTTACTCCGGGACAGGGGACACTGAAGCTTTCTTT	CASSYSGTGDTEAFF
TRBD1	TRBV28	TRBJ1-2	NA	TGTGCCAGCAGTTCGGGACAGCTCTATGGCTACACCTTC	CASSSGQLYGYTF
NA	TRBV7-2	TRBJ2-3	few	TGTGCCAGCAGCGTCGGACAAACAGATACGCAGTATTTT	CASSVGQTDTQYF
NA	TRBV4-2	TRBJ2-7	many	TGTGCCAGCAGCCCACAGGGTAACTGGAACGAGCAGTACTTC	CASSPQGNWNEQYF
TRBD1	TRBV7-8	TRBJ2-7	NA	TGTGCCAGCAGCCCAACAGGGGGCGAGGGGCAGTACTTC	CASSPTGGEGQYF
NA	TRBV3-1/TRBV3-2	TRBJ2-2	NA	TGTGCCAGCAGCCAAGTAGACACCGGGGAGCTGTTTTTT	CASSQVDTGELFF
NA	TRBV4-2	TRBJ2-2	NA	TGTGCCAGCAGCCAAGAGACTTTCGCGAACACCGGGGAGCTGTTTTTT	CASSQETFANTGELFF